One and the same sample provided the 29 T cell receptor beta chains below, sequenced in a study of spatial heterogeneity in lung cancer. Each CDR3 protein is one row after TCRdb ran MiXCR on the 5' RACE reads. The table shows about 6,900 distinct CDR3 sequences, with 3% to 4.5% occurring only once. Time point reported: sample taken at primary tumor resection. Unsorted tumor, nontumor lung tissue or cryopreserved PBMC supplied the whole RNA. Source: normal lung tissue next to the tumor, taken at surgery. The receptors were gathered from a female donor with early-stage non-small cell lung cancer.

This clonotype is deemed medium-sized. Found in a library prepared for alpha chains, this beta chain is an off-target read, and its abundance has little meaning. The rearrangement links TRBV12-3 or TRBV12-4 to TRBJ1-1; D remains ambiguous. The V end was cut by 3 bases, the J end by 7 bases, with 6 bases between. This CDR3 has 11 amino acids. CDR3 sequence: CASSFGDEAFF. CDR3 DNA sequence: TGTGCCAGCAGTTTTGGGGATGAAGCTTTCTTT.

This clonotype is labeled as medium-sized. The size of this beta chain means little, since it is a stray read in a library made for alpha chains. The chain carries TRBV29-1 and TRBJ1-4; possible D gene TRBD1, 5 bases. V dropped 6 bases and J dropped 3 bases, with 8 bases sitting between them. The CDR3 consists of 12 residues. Germline assignment: CDR1 SQVTM and CDR2 ANQGSEA. CDR3 nucleotide sequence: TGCAGCGTCGGGGGAGCTAATGAAAAACTGTTTTTT. It codes for CSVGGANEKLFF.

This clonotype was seen at least ten times. In a library made to pick up alpha chains, this beta chain is a stray read with a size that means little. CDR3 sequence: CASSLDTVGTGVAFF. CDR3 nucleotide sequence: TGCGCCAGCAGCTTGGACACGGTCGGTACGGGGGTAGCTTTCTTT. The chain recombines TRBV5-1 with TRBJ1-1, with D perhaps matching TRBD1 (5 bases). V was cut by 0 bases and J by 10 bases, with 19 bases left in between. CDR1 and CDR2 (germline): SGHRS, YFSETQ. CDR3 size: 15 residues. Looking up the rest from reference TRBV5-1 and TRBJ1-1 gives the full variable domain: KAGVTQTPRYLIKTRGQQVTLSCSPISGHRSVSWYQQTPGQGLQFLFEYFSETQRNKGNFPGRFSGRQFSNSRSEMNVSTLELGDSALYLCASSLDTVGTGVAFFGQGTRLTVV.

This clonotype is judged medium-sized. Because the library targeted alpha chains, this beta chain is an off-target read whose size means little. The chain uses TRBV29-1 and TRBJ2-5, with 11 bases matching TRBD2. This CDR3 is 15 amino acids long. V dropped 6 bases and J dropped 1; count of bases not matched to a gene: 7. From germline, CDR1 is SQVTM and CDR2 ANQGSEA. In DNA form, the CDR3 reads TGCAGCGTGGGGGGACTAGCGGTAACCCAAGAGACCCAGTACTTC. It codes for CSVGGLAVTQETQYF.

This clonotype was seen repeatedly, ten times or more. In a library made to pick up alpha chains, this beta chain is a stray read with a size that means little. This sequence joins TRBV20-1 and TRBJ2-5; 9 bases line up with TRBD2. CDR3 length: 15 amino acids. With 0 bases clipped from V and 8 bases from J, the junction kept 10 bases outside the gene matches. The V gene's germline CDR1 is DFQATT and CDR2 SNEGSKA (reference sequence). CDR3 sequence (DNA): TGCAGTGCTAGAGATTCTGGCGGGGGGGCACGCACCCAGTACTTC. It specifies CSARDSGGGARTQYF.

This clonotype was detected ten times or more. The library was prepared for alpha chains; this beta chain is a stray read, so its frequency means little. The chain carries TRBV27 and TRBJ2-1; possible D gene TRBD2, 6 bases. Germline V gene sequence: CDR1 MNHEY, CDR2 SMNVEV (reference sequence). The CDR3 has 14 residues. The V gene lost 5 bases and the J gene lost 5 bases, with 13 bases spanning the gap. CDR3 sequence reads: CASSRGTLNNEQFF. In DNA form, the CDR3 reads TGTGCCAGCAGTCGCGGGACCCTTAACAATGAGCAGTTCTTC.

This clonotype was observed at least ten times. This beta chain is off target for a library built for alpha chains, so its abundance means little. The chain links TRBV7-2 to TRBJ1-1; D not resolved. From germline, CDR1 is SGHTA and CDR2 FQGNSA. The CDR3 is 13 amino acids. V lost 2 bases, J lost 1 base, and 5 bases lay in between. The CDR3 nucleotides are TGTGCCAGCAGCTTAAAAGCGAACACTGAAGCTTTCTTT. This translates into CASSLKANTEAFF.

This clonotype is labeled as medium-sized. The library was prepared for alpha chains; this beta chain is a stray read, so its frequency means little. The rearrangement uses TRBV24-1 and TRBJ2-7; 8 bases line up with TRBD1. The CDR3 consists of 16 residues. Germline CDR1 reads KGHDR; CDR2 reads SFDVKD. Trimming took 5 bases from V and 3 from J; bases not matched to a gene: 11. DNA for the CDR3: TGTGCCACCAGTGTCCACGGGACAGGATCGGTCTACGAGCAGTACTTC. As protein: CATSVHGTGSVYEQYF.

On this clonotype itself: This beta chain is a stray sequence in a library constructed for alpha chains; its clone size is not meaningful. The J gene is TRBJ2-2, the V gene TRBV3-1; perhaps TRBD1 as D (5 bases). CDR1 is LGHDT and CDR2 is YNNKEL in the germline V gene (reference sequence). CDR3 length: 15 amino acids. Trimming stripped 1 base from V and 2 bases from J, with 8 bases between. CDR3 sequence reads: CASSQGRVNTGELFF. Written as DNA, the CDR3 is TGTGCCAGCAGCCAAGGCAGGGTAAACACCGGGGAGCTGTTTTTT.

This clonotype has ten or more counts. Within a library made for alpha chains, this beta chain is off target, and its count is uninformative. The chain's CDR3 is CASSAGGEETQYF. The CDR3 nucleotides are TGCGCCAGCAGCGCCGGGGGTGAAGAGACCCAGTACTTC. The chain couples TRBV5-1 to TRBJ2-5; tentatively, D is TRBD2 (6 bases). V lost 4 bases to trimming and J lost 3 bases, with 10 bases between them. This CDR3 spans 13 amino acids. Germline CDR1 SGHRS, CDR2 YFSETQ. Full variable domain (outside the CDR3, taken from reference TRBV5-1 and TRBJ2-5): KAGVTQTPRYLIKTRGQQVTLSCSPISGHRSVSWYQQTPGQGLQFLFEYFSETQRNKGNFPGRFSGRQFSNSRSEMNVSTLELGDSALYLCASSAGGEETQYFGPGTRLLVL.

This clonotype was counted ten times or more. For a library built for alpha chains, this beta chain is a stray read; little rests on its size. The chain uses TRBV3-1 and TRBJ1-1; D remains ambiguous. Trimming took off 3 bases at V and 0 bases at J, with 14 bases between the two ends. CDR3 length: 16 amino acids. The germline V gene has CDR1 LGHDT and CDR2 YNNKEL (reference sequence). CDR3 loop: CASSHFRRNLNTEAFF. In DNA form, the CDR3 reads TGTGCCAGCAGCCACTTTCGGAGAAACTTGAACACTGAAGCTTTCTTT. Full variable domain (rest looked up from reference TRBV3-1 and TRBJ1-1): DTAVSQTPKYLVTQMGNDKSIKCEQNLGHDTMYWYKQDSKKFLKIMFSYNNKELIINETVPNRFSPKSPDKAHLNLHINSLELGDSAVYFCASSHFRRNLNTEAFFGQGTRLTVV.

By share of the sample, this clonotype is hyperexpanded (1% or more). Because the library targeted alpha chains, this beta chain is an off-target read whose size means little. The chain is built from TRBV7-9 and TRBJ2-1; D is unresolved. This CDR3 has 15 amino acids. Between the trimmed V and J ends, which lost 5 bases and 7 bases, there was a span of 18 bases. Germline V lookup: CDR1 SEHNR, CDR2 FQNEAQ (reference sequence). CDR3 residues: CASSPTSPGWNEQFF. CDR3 bases: TGTGCCAGCAGCCCTACGTCCCCCGGGTGGAATGAGCAGTTCTTC.

This clonotype was seen ten or more times. This beta chain slipped into a library made for alpha chains as a stray read, so its size is not meaningful. The V gene is TRBV19, the J gene TRBJ1-4; D gene unclear. The length of the CDR3 is 14 residues. Trimming took 3 bases from V and 5 from J, leaving 10 bases between them. CDR1 and CDR2 from the germline V gene are LNHDA and SQIVND (reference sequence). CDR3 sequence (DNA): TGTGCCAGTAGTATTACCCTTCGGAATGAAAAACTGTTTTTT. This sequence encodes CASSITLRNEKLFF.

This clonotype was counted many times. A library made for alpha chains picked up this beta chain off target, so its size means little. J is TRBJ2-3 and V is TRBV2, with 11 bases that match TRBD1. The germline gives CDR1 SNHLY, CDR2 FYNNEI. The CDR3 runs to 14 residues. Trimming took 5 bases from V and 6 from J; bases not matched to a gene: 4. The CDR3 loop is CASSPGQGEDTQYF. The DNA for the CDR3 is TGTGCCAGCAGTCCGGGACAGGGGGAGGATACGCAGTATTTT.

This clonotype is medium-sized. The size of this beta chain means little, since it is a stray read in a library made for alpha chains. The chain uses TRBV28 and TRBJ2-1; no reliable D call. The CDR3 contains 15 residues. Trimming shortened V by 5 bases and J by 6 bases, and 17 bases separated the two germline ends. CDR1 and CDR2 (germline): MDHEN, SYDVKM. CDR3 region: CASSKAGRLGNEQFF. The CDR3 nucleotides read TGTGCCAGCAGTAAGGCCGGTAGGCTTGGCAATGAGCAGTTCTTC.

This clonotype has at least ten counts. Within a library made for alpha chains, this beta chain is off target, and its count is uninformative. The chain joins TRBV28 to TRBJ1-2, with D perhaps TRBD1 (5 bases). Germline-derived CDR1 and CDR2 are MDHEN and SYDVKM. The CDR3 runs to 13 residues. Trimming removed 6 bases from V and 8 bases from J, with 16 bases in between. DNA of the CDR3: TGTGCCAGCAGCCCGGGACTTCTGGCGGGCTACACCTTC. Residues: CASSPGLLAGYTF.

This clonotype appeared a few times. A library made for alpha chains picked up this beta chain off target, so its size means little. The rearrangement joins TRBV20-1 to TRBJ2-6; D gene uncertain. CDR1 DFQATT and CDR2 SNEGSKA come from the germline V gene (reference sequence). V dropped 4 bases and J dropped 0 bases, with 10 bases sitting between them. The CDR3 spans 15 residues. CDR3 sequence (DNA): TGCAGTGCTAACTCCCCCCTCTCTGGGGCCAACGTCCTGACTTTC. Residues: CSANSPLSGANVLTF.

This clonotype was observed at least ten times. A library prepared for alpha chains yielded this beta chain as an off-target read; its size is of little meaning. The chain links TRBV3-1 to TRBJ2-3; possibly TRBD2 for D (6 bases). From germline, CDR1 is LGHDT and CDR2 YNNKEL (reference sequence). The V and J ends lost 4 bases and 1 base respectively, with 12 bases between them. This CDR3 is built from 15 residues. The CDR3 region has the DNA TGTGCCAGCAGCCCAAGACTAGGGGGCACAGATACGCAGTATTTT. It codes for CASSPRLGGTDTQYF.

The sample holds many counts of this clonotype. The size of this beta chain means little, since it is a stray read in a library made for alpha chains. V is TRBV27 and J is TRBJ1-1; D is undetermined. The germline CDR1 and CDR2 sequences are MNHEY and SMNVEV (reference sequence). This CDR3 has 14 residues. V was cut by 6 bases and J by 0 bases, with 11 bases left in between. Here the CDR3 reads CASRITRMNTEAFF. In DNA form, the CDR3 reads TGTGCCAGCAGGATCACCAGGATGAACACTGAAGCTTTCTTT.

This clonotype is medium-sized (0.01 to 0.1%) within its sample. Within a library made for alpha chains, this beta chain is off target, and its count is uninformative. CDR3 coding DNA: TGTGCCAGCTGTGAAAAAGCGGAGAATGAAAAACTGTTTTTT. This codes for CASCEKAENEKLFF. The rearrangement joins TRBV6-6 to TRBJ1-4; D ambiguous. The V end was cut by 8 bases, the J end by 5 bases, with 15 bases between. This CDR3 region has 14 residues. CDR1 and CDR2 (germline): MNHNY, SVGAGI (reference sequence).

There are many counts of this clonotype. With the library built for alpha chains, this beta chain is off target and its frequency is not meaningful. The V gene is TRBV6-6, the J gene TRBJ1-4; D not certain. The CDR3 length is 15 residues. V was trimmed by 5 bases and J by 0 bases, leaving 10 bases between them. Germline CDR1 reads MNHNY; CDR2 reads SVGAGI (reference sequence). In nucleotides, the CDR3 is TGTGCCAGCAGTGTTTCGCGGACAACTAATGAAAAACTGTTTTTT. Its translation: CASSVSRTTNEKLFF.

This clonotype was counted between two and nine times. Found in a library prepared for alpha chains, this beta chain is an off-target read, and its abundance has little meaning. This chain links TRBV12-3 or TRBV12-4 with TRBJ1-3; no firm D call. This CDR3 spans 13 amino acids. V was pared by 8 bases and J by 0 bases, with 8 bases between. As DNA, the CDR3 is TGTGCCAGCGGAGGAAGCTCTGGAAACACCATATATTTT. Its protein is CASGGSSGNTIYF.

This clonotype is labeled medium-sized (0.01 to 0.1%). This beta chain came through as a stray read in a library set up for alpha chains, and its size says little. The chain joins TRBV20-1 to TRBJ1-2; D might be TRBD1 (5 bases). Per germline, CDR1 DFQATT and CDR2 SNEGSKA (reference sequence). The CDR3 has 16 residues. Trimming stripped 5 bases from V and 4 bases from J, with 23 bases between. The DNA of the CDR3 is TGCAGTGCTTCCCCTTCGGCGGGGCAAATTATCTATGGCTACACCTTC. Amino acid sequence: CSASPSAGQIIYGYTF.

Worth noting for this clonotype: The library was designed around alpha chains, so this beta chain is a stray read whose abundance carries little weight. The chain combines TRBV5-6 with TRBJ2-3; D might be TRBD1 (6 bases). The length of the CDR3 is 16 residues. CDR1 and CDR2 from the germline V gene are SGHDT and YYEEEE. V was cut by 4 bases and J by 6 bases, with 21 bases left in between. The CDR3 DNA sequence: TGTGCCAGCAGCCTCGAAGCCAGGGGCCAGGGGGATACGCAGTATTTT. Its protein is CASSLEARGQGDTQYF. The whole variable domain, filled in from reference TRBV5-6 and TRBJ2-3, reads DAGVTQSPTHLIKTRGQQVTLRCSPKSGHDTVSWYQQALGQGPQFIFQYYEEEERQRGNFPDRFSGHQFPNYSSELNVNALLLGDSALYLCASSLEARGQGDTQYFGPGTRLTVL.

There are a few counts of this clonotype. This beta chain was picked up by a library intended for alpha chains and is off target, so its count carries little meaning. The chain combines TRBV29-1 with TRBJ1-5; D gene ambiguous. Trimming removed 4 bases from V and 3 bases from J, with 10 bases in between. CDR3 length: 13 amino acids. Germline CDR1 reads SQVTM; CDR2 reads ANQGSEA. The CDR3 region has the DNA TGCAGCGTTGTCGCGCAGATCAATCAGCCCCAGCATTTT. This codes for CSVVAQINQPQHF.

This clonotype is medium-sized. This beta chain is a stray sequence in a library constructed for alpha chains; its clone size is not meaningful. The chain carries TRBV2 and TRBJ2-5; 7 nucleotides align to TRBD1. V lost 4 bases to trimming and J lost 3 bases; unmatched junction nucleotides: 2. The germline CDR1 and CDR2 sequences are SNHLY and FYNNEI. This CDR3 comprises 13 residues. The CDR3 region is CASSVDRKETQYF. Written as DNA, the CDR3 is TGTGCCAGCAGTGTGGACAGGAAAGAGACCCAGTACTTC. Full variable domain (missing parts from reference TRBV2 and TRBJ2-5): EPEVTQTPSHQVTQMGQEVILRCVPISNHLYFYWYRQILGQKVEFLVSFYNNEISEKSEIFDDQFSVERPDGSNFTLKIRSTKLEDSAMYFCASSVDRKETQYFGPGTRLLVL.

Comments on this clonotype: Found in a library prepared for alpha chains, this beta chain is an off-target read, and its abundance has little meaning. This chain uses TRBV30 with TRBJ1-5; unclear D gene. CDR3 length equals 14 residues. Germline CDR1 is GTSNPN and CDR2 is SVGIG (reference sequence). The germline V and J ends were trimmed by 2 bases and 0 bases, with 8 bases remaining between them. CDR3 coding DNA: TGTGCCTGGAGTCTGGGATATAGCAATCAGCCCCAGCATTTT. Protein: CAWSLGYSNQPQHF.

This clonotype showed up many times. This beta chain is a stray read from a library made for alpha chains; its abundance is not meaningful. V gene TRBV11-3 combines with J gene TRBJ1-6; TRBD1 aligns across 12 bases. The CDR3 runs to 16 residues. V lost 5 bases to trimming and J lost 9 bases; unmatched junction nucleotides: 8. Germline V gives CDR1 SGHNT, CDR2 YENEEA. CDR3 bases: TGTGCCAGCAGCATGGAACCGGGACAGGGGGCTTCACCCCTCCACTTT. This gives the protein CASSMEPGQGASPLHF.

This clonotype is medium-sized by share. The library was prepared for alpha chains; this beta chain is a stray read, so its frequency means little. The gene calls are TRBV2 and TRBJ1-5; no clear D. CDR3 size: 13 residues. V was cut by 5 bases and J by 2 bases, with 7 bases left in between. From germline, CDR1 is SNHLY and CDR2 FYNNEI. The CDR3 is CASSNDGNQPQHF. DNA of the CDR3: TGTGCCAGCAGTAACGACGGCAATCAGCCCCAGCATTTT.